This T cell receptor (beta chain) was identified in a study of T cell repertoires in cytomegalovirus infection (dated by TCRdb to between 2018 and 2021). With respect to the entire study: The HLA type of each donor mattered for the analysis, because public TCR beta signatures pointed to carriage of CMV infection along with the matching HLA type.

This clonotype was counted once. Its antigen is unknown. Base quality data are lacking; no much larger clone is found one base away. A single read constitutes weak evidence. The full study reports these points: In the ex vivo response, HLA-C-restricted CMV-specific TCR beta clonotypes were dominant, and in two of eight donors the single most frequent clonotype came from this HLA-C-restricted group. In both this cohort and an independent roughly 350-donor cohort, the cumulative frequency of public TCR beta family members distinguished carriers of CMV infection plus the relevant HLA type.

Reading the germline V gene gives CDR1 KGHSH and CDR2 LQKENI. CDR3 length: 17 amino acids, cysteine to phenylalanine. Left in the record is the CDR3 DNA by itself, 51 bases read in frame from the first base. V is cut by 3 bases and J by 0 bases, and the space between the germline ends is 18 bases. This sample was sequenced with an Illumina HiSeq 1500. TCRdb reprocessing: public reads trimmed at Q25 with fastp, clones called with MiXCR, in-frame beta chains kept. Each entry is one CDR3 protein sequence, shown with its most common DNA and genes. This sample has some 400,000 distinct CDR3 sequences in its table, and 25% to 40% of those were observed once. The leading ten clones occupy roughly an eighth of the sample.

Rearrangement joined TRBV18 to TRBJ2-7; TRBD1 might be the D gene, on 5 matching bases. Sequencing was done on a sample of PBMCs. This TCR was sampled from a human donor in good health (CMV status not recorded). Some clones in this sample may be carry-over from other donors' samples. The CDR3 region has the sequence CASSPQGRSISSYEQYF. The sequenced DNA is TGTGCCAGCTCACCTCAGGGCAGGTCGATTAGCTCCTACGAGCAGTACTTC.